Following are 26 T cell receptor beta chains from one sample sequenced in a study of OX40 agonist ivuxolimab in advanced cancers. The receptor library was made with the immunoSEQ multiplex PCR assay. The table was pulled from immuneACCESS by TCRdb, which kept in-frame rearrangements only. Such tables lose some clones; where checked, under half of the loss comes from unresolved V genes, and the rest has no known cause. This sample gives tens of thousands of clones in total; approximately 91% of them show up just once. The ten most abundant clones make up 18% of the sample. The sequences come from CD4+ or CD8+ T cells sorted from blood, collected in a trial of the OX40 agonist ivuxolimab. These receptors all come from an adult with an advanced solid tumor such as melanoma, head and neck, liver or kidney cancer.

The V and J genes are TRBV6-1 and TRBJ2-3; either TRBD1 or TRBD2 may supply D (5 bases each). The CDR3 spans 14 residues. Germline CDR1 and CDR2: MNHNS and SASEGT. V lost 11 bases to trimming and J lost 0 bases, with 15 bases between them. CDR3 sequence (DNA): TGTGCCTGCCGGGACCACGCTAGCACAGATACGCAGTATTTT. Its translation: CACRDHASTDTQYF.

This clone was seen only once. V and J are TRBV6-5 and TRBJ2-1; D is undetermined. V gave up 2 bases and J gave up 7 bases, with 3 bases separating them. The CDR3 consists of 11 residues. CDR1 is MNHEY and CDR2 is SVGAGI in the germline V gene. CDR3 loop: CASSYQNEQFF. DNA for the CDR3: TGTGCCAGCAGTTACCAGAATGAGCAGTTCTTC.

This sequence joins TRBV4-2 and TRBJ2-7, with a possible D match to TRBD2 (6 bases). Germline-derived CDR1 and CDR2 are LGHNA and YNFKEQ. CDR3 length: 14 amino acids. V lost 3 bases to trimming and J lost 2 bases, with 11 bases between them. CDR3 sequence (DNA): TGTGCCAGCAGCCAGACTAGATCCACCTACGAGCAGTACTTC. Translation gives CASSQTRSTYEQYF.

The chain carries TRBV5-4 and TRBJ1-1; the D gene is possibly TRBD1 (5 bases). Germline V gives CDR1 SGHNT, CDR2 YYREEE (reference sequence). This CDR3 spans 13 amino acids. V lost 2 bases and J 6 bases, leaving 11 bases between the germline ends. The CDR3 DNA reads TGTGCCAGCAGCTTAGGCGACAGCCCTGAAGCTTTCTTT. Residues: CASSLGDSPEAFF.

The V and J genes are TRBV7-9 and TRBJ1-5, with D possibly TRBD1 on 6 matching bases. The CDR3 is made up of 13 amino acids. Germline V CDR1 and CDR2: SEHNR, FQNEAQ (reference sequence). V was pared by 1 base and J by 7 bases, with 8 bases between. The CDR3 region has the DNA TGTGCCAGCAGCTTAGAACAGGGACAGCCCCAGCATTTT. It encodes CASSLEQGQPQHF.

Concerning this clone: Other DNA sequences within the sample encode an identical CDR3. The chain joins TRBV7-3 to TRBJ2-6; D unresolved. Deletions cut 3 bases from V and 0 bases from J, with 6 bases between. The CDR3 totals 15 residues. The V gene's germline CDR1 is SGHTA and CDR2 FQGTGA. The CDR3 is CASSLGTSGANVLTF. DNA of the CDR3: TGTGCCAGCAGCTTGGGCACCTCTGGGGCCAACGTCCTGACTTTC.

V and J are TRBV19 and TRBJ2-2; D is undetermined. The CDR3 sequence is 16 residues long. CDR1 and CDR2 from the germline V gene are LNHDA and SQIVND (reference sequence). Trimming stripped 6 bases from V and 0 bases from J, with 14 bases between. The CDR3 DNA reads as TGTGCCAGTAGCCCTTGGCTAGGAACGAACACCGGGGAGCTGTTTTTT. Its translation is CASSPWLGTNTGELFF.

The chain uses TRBV11-2 and TRBJ2-5; 8 bases line up with TRBD2. Germline CDR1 reads SGHAT; CDR2 reads FQNNGV. This CDR3 spans 15 amino acids. V shed 2 bases and J 5 bases; nucleotides not matched to a gene: 7. The CDR3 DNA is TGTGCCAGCAGCTTACCGGGAGGGCCTGAGGAGACCCAGTACTTC. This encodes CASSLPGGPEETQYF.

The chain is built from TRBV6-5 and TRBJ2-1; D possibly corresponds to TRBD2 (6 bases). This CDR3 has 12 amino acids. Germline V gives CDR1 MNHEY, CDR2 SVGAGI. Deletions cut 2 bases from V and 9 bases from J, with 8 bases between. Written as DNA, the CDR3 is TGTGCCAGCAGTTACGGGCGGGGTGAGCAGTTCTTC. It yields the protein CASSYGRGEQFF.

This clone was detected once. The V call is TRBV9, the J call TRBJ2-7; 12 bases are shared with TRBD2. Trimming took 0 bases from V and 5 from J; bases not matched to a gene: 3. CDR3 length: 15 residues. Germline assignment: CDR1 SGDLS and CDR2 YYNGEE. The CDR3 region is CASSVDLAGGNEQYF. The DNA for the CDR3 is TGTGCCAGCAGCGTAGACCTAGCGGGAGGGAACGAGCAGTACTTC. Combining the CDR3 with reference TRBV9 and TRBJ2-7 gives the whole variable domain DSGVTQTPKHLITATGQRVTLRCSPRSGDLSVYWYQQSLDQGLQFLIQYYNGEERAKGNILERFSAQQFPDLHSELNLSSLELGDSALYFCASSVDLAGGNEQYFGPGTRLTVT.

V and J are TRBV30 and TRBJ2-7; weak D call: TRBD2 (5 bases). This CDR3 has 11 amino acids. Germline V lookup: CDR1 GTSNPN, CDR2 SVGIG (reference sequence). The CDR3 sequence is CAFRGSYEQYF. The CDR3 DNA reads TGTGCTTTCCGGGGCTCCTACGAGCAGTACTTC.

For this clone: The same CDR3 is also encoded by other DNA sequences in this sample. The chain uses TRBV4-3 and TRBJ2-7; the D is unclear. The CDR3 has 13 residues. The V end was cut by 0 bases, the J end by 5 bases, with 8 bases between. In germline, CDR1 is LGHNA, CDR2 YSLEER. The CDR3 region has the DNA TGCGCCAGCAGCCAAGACAGAGGCCACGAGCAGTACTTC. Its translation is CASSQDRGHEQYF.

The J gene is TRBJ2-7, the V gene TRBV5-5; TRBD1 or TRBD2 may be the D gene (6 bases each). The CDR3 runs to 16 residues. Trimming left V 4 bases short and J 4 bases short, with 21 bases between. CDR1 and CDR2 from the germline V gene are SGHKS and YYEKEE (reference sequence). CDR3 protein: CASSVQVGGAWYEQYF. The CDR3 DNA sequence: TGTGCCAGCAGCGTCCAGGTCGGGGGCGCGTGGTACGAGCAGTACTTC.

This chain uses TRBV2 with TRBJ1-6; TRBD1 matches 8 bases. CDR1 is SNHLY, CDR2 FYNNEI, per germline. The CDR3 runs to 13 residues. Trimming cost V 7 bases and J 10 bases; bases outside gene matches: 6. CDR3 nucleotide sequence: TGTGCCAGCAAAGACAGGGGAAACTCACCCCTCCACTTT. Translated, it gives CASKDRGNSPLHF. Variable domain in full (rest from reference TRBV2 and TRBJ1-6): EPEVTQTPSHQVTQMGQEVILRCVPISNHLYFYWYRQILGQKVEFLVSFYNNEISEKSEIFDDQFSVERPDGSNFTLKIRSTKLEDSAMYFCASKDRGNSPLHFGNGTRLTVT.

The genes are TRBV9 and TRBJ2-2; 10 nucleotides align to TRBD1. V lost 0 bases and J lost 3; bases outside the gene matches: 2. This CDR3 is 16 amino acids long. Germline V lookup: CDR1 SGDLS, CDR2 YYNGEE. The CDR3 loop reads CASSVGDRGDTGELFF. As DNA, the CDR3 is TGTGCCAGCAGCGTAGGGGACAGGGGCGACACCGGGGAGCTGTTTTTT.

The chain has TRBV4-3 and TRBJ2-1; possibly TRBD2 for D (5 bases). V dropped 0 bases and J dropped 8 bases, with 17 bases sitting between them. The CDR3 runs to 16 residues. The germline V gene encodes CDR1 LGHNA and CDR2 YSLEER. DNA for the CDR3: TGCGCCAGCAGCCAAGATAGGAGCGGCTTCGGGGATGAGCAGTTCTTC. Translating it yields CASSQDRSGFGDEQFF.

The V call is TRBV28, the J call TRBJ2-2; 10 bases are a match to TRBD1. V trimming: 6 bases; J trimming: 4 bases; junction bases outside the gene matches: 8. This CDR3 is built from 16 residues. The germline CDR1 and CDR2 sequences are MDHEN and SYDVKM. CDR3 loop: CASRSSGTGVTGELFF. CDR3 nucleotides: TGTGCCAGCAGGTCCTCGGGGACAGGGGTCACCGGGGAGCTGTTTTTT.

V usage is TRBV27 and J usage is TRBJ1-2, with TRBD1 matching 8 bases. CDR1 is MNHEY, CDR2 SMNVEV, per germline (reference sequence). This CDR3 comprises 13 residues. Unmatched junction bases numbered 4, after V lost 6 bases and J lost 4 bases. The DNA for the CDR3 is TGTGCCAGCAGGACAGGGGCGGGCTATGGCTACACCTTC. Encoded protein: CASRTGAGYGYTF.

The J gene is TRBJ1-1, the V gene TRBV18; 7 nucleotides line up with TRBD1. The V gene end was trimmed by 5 bases and the J gene end by 7 bases; junction bases not matched to a gene: 10. The CDR3 covers 14 residues. Germline lookup yields CDR1 KGHSH and CDR2 LQKENI. The CDR3 loop reads CASSSTGAIYEAFF. For the CDR3, the DNA is TGTGCCAGCTCATCCACAGGGGCCATCTATGAAGCTTTCTTT.

This sequence joins TRBV6-5 and TRBJ2-1; D not certain. The CDR3 is 16 residues long. Trimming shortened V by 0 bases and J by 3 bases, and 12 bases separated the two germline ends. Germline CDR1 is MNHEY and CDR2 is SVGAGI. Here the CDR3 reads CASSYSVNSVYNEQFF. The CDR3 bases are TGTGCCAGCAGTTACTCAGTAAACAGCGTCTACAATGAGCAGTTCTTC.

V gene TRBV28 combines with J gene TRBJ2-5, with 9 bases fitting TRBD1. Germline-derived CDR1 and CDR2 are MDHEN and SYDVKM. This CDR3 contains 16 residues. V trimming: 2 bases; J trimming: 1 base; junction bases outside the gene matches: 5. The CDR3 DNA is TGTGCCAGCAGTTTAAACAGGGGGCTTAGCCAAGAGACCCAGTACTTC. Amino acids: CASSLNRGLSQETQYF.

The V and J genes are TRBV11-2 and TRBJ2-7; no definite D call. The CDR3 length is 13 residues. In germline, CDR1 is SGHAT, CDR2 FQNNGV. Trimming took 1 base from V and 1 from J, leaving 5 bases between them. CDR3 loop: CASSLGQSYEQYF. The CDR3 coding sequence is TGTGCCAGCAGCTTAGGCCAGTCCTACGAGCAGTACTTC.

The chain employs TRBV6-1 and TRBJ2-1, with D uncertain. The CDR3 sequence is 13 residues long. Trimming left V 5 bases short and J 2 bases short, with 7 bases between. The germline V gene encodes CDR1 MNHNS and CDR2 SASEGT. The DNA of the CDR3 is TGTGCCAGCAGTCTCGTGGCCTACAATGAGCAGTTCTTC. This gives the protein CASSLVAYNEQFF.

This clone was detected once. This chain connects TRBV5-4 to TRBJ2-7, with D perhaps given as TRBD1 or TRBD2 (5 bases each). V was trimmed by 2 bases and J by 2 bases, leaving 11 bases between them. This CDR3 is 14 amino acids long. In germline, CDR1 is SGHNT, CDR2 YYREEE (reference sequence). CDR3 in DNA: TGTGCCAGCAGCTTAGAGGGGCTGACCTACGAGCAGTACTTC. Residues: CASSLEGLTYEQYF.

The gene calls are TRBV28 and TRBJ2-1; 8 nucleotides match TRBD1. Germline V lookup: CDR1 MDHEN, CDR2 SYDVKM. V shed 3 bases and J 9 bases; nucleotides not matched to a gene: 4. This CDR3 comprises 13 residues. CDR3 protein: CASSLDRAGEQFF. CDR3 DNA: TGTGCCAGCAGTTTGGACAGGGCTGGTGAGCAGTTCTTC.

The chain employs TRBV5-5 and TRBJ2-7; 7 nucleotides agree with TRBD2. CDR1 and CDR2 (germline): SGHKS, YYEKEE (reference sequence). This CDR3 is 14 amino acids long. With V trimmed by 5 bases and J by 3 bases, 8 bases remained unmatched. The CDR3 is CASRRSGGSYEQYF. The DNA of the CDR3 is TGTGCCAGCAGGAGGTCGGGGGGAAGCTACGAGCAGTACTTC.